This T cell receptor (beta chain) derives from a study of identical twins. Study observations and caveats: Abundant cord blood beta clonotypes carried fewer insertions; memory repertoires showed none. Without tracking the same donors, conclusions rested on cross-sectional statistical analysis.

MiXCR was run by TCRdb on the 5' RACE reads, yielding one entry per CDR3 protein. The sample holds 350,000 to 400,000 distinct CDR3 sequences, roughly 9% seen once. V was cut by 7 bases and J by 1 base, with 10 bases left in between. The CDR3 is 13 residues long. Per the germline V gene, CDR1 is SNHLY and CDR2 is FYNNEI. Healthy Caucasians were all of the donors. This clonotype came up many times. The antigen remains unidentified. The chain employs TRBV2 and TRBJ1-1; D perhaps matches TRBD1 (6 bases). The clonotype comes from a woman aged 50 to 60 in good health. Material: naive T cells sorted from blood. CDR3 loop: CASKLDRNTEAFF. For the CDR3, the DNA is TGTGCCAGCAAGTTGGACAGGAACACTGAAGCTTTCTTT.